This T cell receptor (beta chain) was sequenced during a study of blood T cell repertoires in COVID-19. Study background: COVID-19 samples from acute and convalescent phases originated in the United States, Italy and Spain. The analysed material was cDNA or gDNA that came from T cells, B-cell-depleted T cells, or PBMCs.

TCRdb keeps only in-frame clones here, not all; method: immunoSEQ multiplex PCR. The data hold tens of thousands of clones, with roughly 78% observed a single time. Germline V lookup: CDR1 SGDLS, CDR2 YYNGEE. The CDR3 runs to 15 residues. Trimming cost V 3 bases and J 6 bases; bases outside gene matches: 6. This sequence originates from a man aged 55 to 70 with active or convalescent COVID-19. The V gene is TRBV9, the J gene TRBJ2-1; the match to TRBD1 covers 10 bases. Sequenced: peripheral blood. The CDR3 DNA sequence: TGTGCCAGCAGCGGCCAGGGGACAGGGGCCAATGAGCAGTTCTTC. The encoded protein is CASSGQGTGANEQFF.